The T cell receptor beta chain described here comes from a study of tumor-infiltrating lymphocytes in primary liver carcinoma. Alongside blood RNA obtained from unsorted whole blood, germline DNA was also extracted. This clonotype occurred many times. A constant-region primer primed TCR beta cDNA synthesis from 400 to 600 ng of total RNA. Three rounds of nested multiplex PCR with slightly modified ARM-PCR produced TCR beta libraries. PCR rounds one and two used TRBV1-TRBV30 forward primers with a C-beta reverse primer for 10 cycles each. TCRdb itself ran the multiplex PCR reads through MiXCR, one entry per CDR3 protein. The sample consists of 300,000 to 350,000 distinct CDR3 sequences, roughly two thirds of them appearing once. Trimming took off 1 base at V and 0 bases at J, with 7 bases between the two ends. This CDR3 has 15 residues.

This chain joins TRBV12-3 or TRBV12-4 and TRBJ2-1, with D possibly being TRBD2 (5 bases). The TCR sequence derives from a man between 35 and 55 years old with primary liver carcinoma and hepatitis B virus infection. The sample consisted of peripheral blood. The CDR3 reads CASSLDGVSYNEQFF. Here the CDR3 DNA reads TGTGCCAGCAGTTTAGACGGGGTCTCCTACAATGAGCAGTTCTTC.